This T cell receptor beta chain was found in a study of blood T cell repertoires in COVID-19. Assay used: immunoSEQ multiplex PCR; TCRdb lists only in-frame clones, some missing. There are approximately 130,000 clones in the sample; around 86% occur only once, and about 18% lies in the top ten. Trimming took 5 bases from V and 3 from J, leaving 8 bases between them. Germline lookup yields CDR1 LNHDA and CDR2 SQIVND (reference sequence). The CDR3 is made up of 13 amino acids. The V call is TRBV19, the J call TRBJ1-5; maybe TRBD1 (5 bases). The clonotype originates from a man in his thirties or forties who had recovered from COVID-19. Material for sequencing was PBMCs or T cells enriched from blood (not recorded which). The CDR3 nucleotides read TGTGCCAGTAGTTTACAGGACAATCAGCCCCAGCATTTT. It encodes CASSLQDNQPQHF.